Here is one T cell receptor (beta chain) with its context. Its antigen is currently unknown. These data are taken from a study of Ad26.COV2.S vaccination and SARS-CoV-2 variants. Study information: It was the COV1001 Ad26.COV2.S trial arm that included the donor.

Treatment indicated: roughly 20 received Ad26.COV2.S at low or high dose, single or two shots; about 5 received placebo; per-sample allocation not given. The samples date from day 63 after the first vaccine or placebo injection. Produced via immunoSEQ multiplex PCR; TCRdb's table is partial and in-frame only. The sample consists of around 300,000 clones, 70% to 90% of them appearing once. Study conclusions and caveats: Reported post-vaccination CD8+ and CD4+ T cell responses to spike showed substantial breadth. While placebo recipients had lower spike-specific TCR breadth, vaccine recipients had more.

Source: peripheral blood, taken in a trial of Ad26.COV2.S vaccine versus placebo. The clonotype comes from a person aged 18 to 59 who received the Ad26.COV2.S COVID-19 vaccine or a placebo.

CDR3 protein: CASSTGLAGGRLQETQYF. In nucleotides, the CDR3 is TGTGCCAGTAGCACCGGACTAGCGGGGGGCCGACTCCAAGAGACCCAGTACTTC. The rearrangement joins TRBV19 to TRBJ2-5, with 14 bases aligning to TRBD2. V lost 6 bases, J lost 1 base, and 10 bases stayed unmatched. CDR1 is LNHDA, CDR2 SQIVND, per germline (reference sequence). CDR3 length: 18 residues. The full variable domain, completed using reference TRBV19 and TRBJ2-5, is DGGITQSPKYLFRKEGQNVTLSCEQNLNHDAMYWYRQDPGQGLRLIYYSQIVNDFQKGDIAEGYSVSREKKESFPLTVTSAQKNPTAFYLCASSTGLAGGRLQETQYFGPGTRLLVL.